These 30 T cell receptor beta chains were sequenced from one sample in a study of blood T cell repertoires in COVID-19. Measured with immunoSEQ multiplex PCR; TCRdb has only the in-frame clones, and not every one. Of about 150,000 clones in the sample, around 85% were seen once. Sequenced: peripheral blood. All receptors come from a man in his sixties with COVID-19, enrolled during active disease.

V usage is TRBV18 and J usage is TRBJ1-1; D not resolved. The V end lost 5 bases, the J end lost 4 bases, and 11 bases lay between the germline ends. The length of the CDR3 is 13 residues. Looked up from germline, CDR1 is KGHSH and CDR2 is LQKENI. The CDR3 sequence: CASSMNGVTEAFF. In nucleotides, the CDR3 is TGTGCCAGCTCAATGAACGGGGTCACTGAAGCTTTCTTT.

V gene TRBV6-1 combines with J gene TRBJ1-1, with D perhaps TRBD1 (5 bases). The V end lost 0 bases, the J end lost 6 bases, and 17 bases lay between the germline ends. Per germline, CDR1 MNHNS and CDR2 SASEGT. The CDR3 is 16 residues long. CDR3 protein: CASSEAIQGGKSEAFF. Here the CDR3 DNA reads TGTGCCAGCAGTGAAGCGATCCAGGGTGGAAAATCTGAAGCTTTCTTT.

The gene calls are TRBV18 and TRBJ1-1; D not certain. V lost 4 bases to trimming and J lost 0 bases, with 6 bases between them. The CDR3 is 13 amino acids. Germline CDR1 is KGHSH and CDR2 is LQKENI. CDR3 region: CASSRRMNTEAFF. In nucleotides, the CDR3 is TGTGCCAGCTCACGGAGAATGAACACTGAAGCTTTCTTT.

This sequence joins TRBV27 and TRBJ1-4; D gene unclear. Trimming shortened V by 5 bases and J by 7 bases, and 17 bases separated the two germline ends. The length of the CDR3 is 15 residues. Germline V gives CDR1 MNHEY, CDR2 SMNVEV (reference sequence). The DNA for the CDR3 is TGTGCCAGCAGTACCCCGGGAGGGCGGGGTGAAAAACTGTTTTTT. It codes for CASSTPGGRGEKLFF.

The V and J genes are TRBV10-2 and TRBJ1-1; D uncertain. Trimming removed 0 bases at V and 4 bases at J, with 6 bases between. The germline V gene has CDR1 WSHSY and CDR2 SAAADI. This CDR3 has 13 amino acids. The chain's CDR3 is CASSESPGTEAFF. The CDR3 bases are TGCGCCAGCAGTGAGTCGCCAGGCACTGAAGCTTTCTTT.

The chain has TRBV4-3 and TRBJ1-5, with a weak D call TRBD1 (5 bases). Looked up from germline, CDR1 is LGHNA and CDR2 is YSLEER. V gave up 2 bases and J gave up 6 bases, with 8 bases separating them. The CDR3 length is 13 residues. This chain's CDR3 is CASSQQTGQPQHF. As DNA, the CDR3 is TGCGCCAGCAGCCAACAAACAGGTCAGCCCCAGCATTTT.

Only one count was recorded for this clone. The chain links TRBV7-9 to TRBJ1-2; 7 bases fit TRBD1. This CDR3 region has 14 residues. The germline gives CDR1 SEHNR, CDR2 FQNEAQ (reference sequence). The J segment lost 6 bases and the V segment lost 7 bases, leaving 11 bases of the junction unmatched. CDR3 sequence (DNA): TGTGCCAGCAACGACAGGGTAAACGGGGATGGCTACACCTTC. Its translation is CASNDRVNGDGYTF.

This clone was seen just once. The J gene is TRBJ2-1, the V gene TRBV24-1; 12 bases map to TRBD2. V lost 5 bases and J lost 3; bases outside the gene matches: 7. This CDR3 is built from 17 residues. CDR1 KGHDR and CDR2 SFDVKD come from the germline V gene. In DNA form, the CDR3 reads TGTGCCACCAGTGGGACTAGCGGGGAAAGAGGCTACAATGAGCAGTTCTTC. It specifies CATSGTSGERGYNEQFF.

The V call is TRBV7-2, the J call TRBJ1-3; D gene unclear. The V end was cut by 7 bases, the J end by 1 base, with 11 bases between. Looked up from germline, CDR1 is SGHTA and CDR2 is FQGNSA. The CDR3 is made up of 14 amino acids. In nucleotides, the CDR3 is TGTGCCAGCACCTATTCGTGGTCTGGAAACACCATATATTTT. Translated: CASTYSWSGNTIYF.

The rearrangement joins TRBV27 to TRBJ2-1; perhaps TRBD1 as D (7 bases). V was trimmed by 4 bases and J by 2 bases, leaving 18 bases between them. In germline, CDR1 is MNHEY, CDR2 SMNVEV (reference sequence). The CDR3 is 17 residues long. The CDR3 nucleotides read TGTGCCAGCAGTTCCATGGCGGGACAGAGGACCTACAATGAGCAGTTCTTC. It translates to CASSSMAGQRTYNEQFF.

This rearrangement joins TRBV19 to TRBJ2-5; 9 bases line up with TRBD1. CDR1 is LNHDA, CDR2 SQIVND, per germline (reference sequence). The CDR3 sequence is 14 residues long. V shed 5 bases and J 5 bases; nucleotides not matched to a gene: 6. DNA for the CDR3: TGTGCCAGTAGTGGGACCGGGACAGGGGAGACCCAGTACTTC. It specifies CASSGTGTGETQYF.

The rearrangement links TRBV6-6 to TRBJ1-6; D gene uncertain. The CDR3 is 13 residues long. The germline CDR1 and CDR2 sequences are MNHNY and SVGAGI (reference sequence). Trimming cost V 4 bases and J 7 bases, with 8 bases left between them. CDR3 protein: CASSFYGNSPLHF. Written as DNA, the CDR3 is TGTGCCAGCAGTTTCTACGGGAATTCACCCCTCCACTTT.

The chain couples TRBV14 to TRBJ2-5; 9 nucleotides align to TRBD1. J was trimmed by 11 bases and V by 4 bases; bases with no gene match: 8. CDR3 size: 13 residues. Germline-derived CDR1 and CDR2 are SGHDN and FVKESK. The CDR3 nucleotides read TGTGCCAGCAGCCGCATAGGCGGGACAGGGCAGTACTTC. As protein: CASSRIGGTGQYF.

J is TRBJ2-5 and V is TRBV5-1; 8 bases agree with TRBD1. V shed 4 bases, J shed 5 bases, and the junction held 10 bases outside the gene matches. This CDR3 is 15 amino acids long. Germline loops: CDR1 SGHRS, CDR2 YFSETQ. CDR3 coding DNA: TGCGCCAGCAGCGGACGCGACAGGGGCGCGGAGACCCAGTACTTC. Protein product: CASSGRDRGAETQYF.

This clone turned up a few times. V and J are TRBV28 and TRBJ1-2, with TRBD1 as a possible D gene (5 bases). The CDR3 length is 13 residues. Per the germline V gene, CDR1 is MDHEN and CDR2 is SYDVKM. V was pared by 2 bases and J by 7 bases, with 11 bases between. The CDR3 spells CASSLRLGGGYTF. The DNA of the CDR3 is TGTGCCAGCAGTTTAAGGTTGGGGGGTGGCTACACCTTC.

The chain combines TRBV6-6 with TRBJ2-5, with a tentative D call TRBD1 (5 bases). The CDR3 totals 15 residues. The germline gives CDR1 MNHNY, CDR2 SVGAGI (reference sequence). V was cut by 2 bases and J by 3 bases, with 13 bases left in between. CDR3 loop: CASSYRRGREETQYF. Here the CDR3 DNA reads TGTGCCAGCAGTTACAGAAGGGGCCGGGAAGAGACCCAGTACTTC.

The chain uses TRBV2 and TRBJ2-2, with D tentatively TRBD1 (5 bases). Germline CDR1 reads SNHLY; CDR2 reads FYNNEI. With 1 base removed from V and 7 bases from J, the gap between germline ends came to 10 bases. CDR3 length: 14 amino acids. The CDR3 sequence is CASSEGGSGGELFF. CDR3 DNA sequence: TGTGCCAGCAGTGAAGGGGGCTCGGGCGGGGAGCTGTTTTTT.

The chain is built from TRBV6-2 or TRBV6-3 and TRBJ2-6; 9 bases line up with TRBD1. The germline CDR1 and CDR2 sequences are MNHEY and SVGEGT. V lost 5 bases to trimming and J lost 13 bases; unmatched junction nucleotides: 12. The CDR3 length is 15 residues. The CDR3 coding sequence is TGTGCCAGCAGTACCCGGGACAGGGAAAAATCGGTCCTGACTTTC. Protein sequence: CASSTRDREKSVLTF.

The V and J genes are TRBV7-9 and TRBJ1-2, with D unresolved. There are 13 residues in the CDR3. Germline CDR1 is SEHNR and CDR2 is FQNEAQ (reference sequence). V was trimmed by 5 bases and J by 7 bases, leaving 14 bases between them. The chain's CDR3 is CASSRMTGFGYTF. CDR3 DNA sequence: TGTGCCAGCAGCCGAATGACGGGTTTTGGCTACACCTTC. The full variable domain, rest sourced from reference TRBV7-9 and TRBJ1-2, is DTGVSQNPRHKITKRGQNVTFRCDPISEHNRLYWYRQTLGQGPEFLTYFQNEAQLEKSRLLSDRFSAERPKGSFSTLEIQRTEQGDSAMYLCASSRMTGFGYTFGSGTRLTVV.

CDR3 in DNA: TGTGCCATCATGGGGGACTATGGAAACACCATATATTTT. It specifies CAIMGDYGNTIYF. The chain recombines TRBV10-3 with TRBJ1-3; D is possibly TRBD1 (5 bases). Trimming cost V 7 bases and J 3 bases, with 10 bases left between them. Germline V lookup: CDR1 ENHRY, CDR2 SYGVKD. This CDR3 comprises 13 residues.

V is TRBV5-1 and J is TRBJ1-1, with D maybe TRBD1 (6 bases). V was trimmed by 4 bases and J by 3 bases, leaving 10 bases between them. The CDR3 totals 13 residues. The germline gives CDR1 SGHRS, CDR2 YFSETQ. CDR3 coding DNA: TGCGCCAGCAGCACACAGGGATACACTGAAGCTTTCTTT. Translation: CASSTQGYTEAFF.

The chain combines TRBV9 with TRBJ1-3; TRBD1 matches 9 bases. The CDR3 consists of 16 residues. Germline CDR1 reads SGDLS; CDR2 reads YYNGEE. Trimming removed 2 bases from V and 2 bases from J; junction bases left unmatched: 5. CDR3 in DNA: TGTGCCAGCAGCGTGGGACAGGGTAGGACTGGAAACACCATATATTTT. Its translation is CASSVGQGRTGNTIYF.

The chain is built from TRBV28 and TRBJ2-7; D is possibly TRBD2 (6 bases). V lost 5 bases to trimming and J lost 0 bases, with 14 bases between them. The CDR3 is made up of 15 amino acids. The germline CDR1 and CDR2 sequences are MDHEN and SYDVKM. The CDR3 here is CASSGGGSSSYEQYF. DNA of the CDR3: TGTGCCAGCAGTGGGGGAGGATCCAGCTCCTACGAGCAGTACTTC. The variable domain in full, completed from reference TRBV28 and TRBJ2-7, reads DVKVTQSSRYLVKRTGEKVFLECVQDMDHENMFWYRQDPGLGLRLIYFSYDVKMKEKGDIPEGYSVSREKKERFSLILESASTNQTSMYLCASSGGGSSSYEQYFGPGTRLTVT.

The chain has TRBV29-1 and TRBJ2-2; tentative D call: TRBD2 (7 bases). Germline V gene sequence: CDR1 SQVTM, CDR2 ANQGSEA. The CDR3 covers 15 residues. V lost 7 bases and J lost 2, with 17 bases in between. CDR3 nucleotides: TGCAGCGGGGGGGGTGGGACATCCAACACCGGGGAGCTGTTTTTT. It codes for CSGGGGTSNTGELFF.

The chain combines TRBV2 with TRBJ2-7, with a tentative D call TRBD2 (6 bases). V shed 6 bases and J shed 4 bases, with 13 bases lying between them. The CDR3 is 13 residues long. The germline gives CDR1 SNHLY, CDR2 FYNNEI. CDR3 sequence reads: CASRLLEGYEQYF. The CDR3 DNA sequence: TGTGCCAGCAGGCTACTGGAGGGGTACGAGCAGTACTTC.

The CDR3 sequence is CASSLGREFGYTF. The CDR3 DNA follows: TGTGCCAGCAGCTTAGGGAGGGAGTTTGGCTACACCTTC. The chain is built from TRBV7-6 and TRBJ1-2; D gene uncertain. In germline, CDR1 is SGHVS, CDR2 FNYEAQ. There are 13 residues in the CDR3. V gave up 1 base and J gave up 7 bases, with 10 bases separating them.

V and J are TRBV24-1 and TRBJ1-2; 8 bases agree with TRBD1. V lost 4 bases, J lost 7 bases, and 13 bases stayed unmatched. This CDR3 has 16 amino acids. Germline V gives CDR1 KGHDR, CDR2 SFDVKD. The CDR3 protein is CATSDTGTGGQGGYTF. CDR3 bases: TGTGCCACCAGTGACACCGGGACAGGTGGACAGGGTGGCTACACCTTC.

The genes are TRBV19 and TRBJ1-2; TRBD1 agrees at 9 bases. The CDR3 has 19 amino acids. Germline loops: CDR1 LNHDA, CDR2 SQIVND (reference sequence). V lost 6 bases to trimming and J lost 3 bases; unmatched junction nucleotides: 20. The CDR3 is CASSKSHTLLTGGHYGYTF. Here the CDR3 DNA reads TGTGCCAGTAGCAAATCTCACACACTTTTGACAGGGGGGCACTATGGCTACACCTTC.

This chain uses TRBV5-4 with TRBJ1-2; weak D call: TRBD1 (5 bases). This CDR3 spans 15 amino acids. Germline V CDR1 and CDR2: SGHNT, YYREEE (reference sequence). V dropped 6 bases and J dropped 8 bases, with 23 bases sitting between them. The CDR3 protein is CASKPGGVGDKGYTF. Written as DNA, the CDR3 is TGTGCCAGCAAACCTGGCGGGGTAGGGGATAAGGGCTACACCTTC. The whole variable domain, filled in from reference TRBV5-4 and TRBJ1-2, reads ETGVTQSPTHLIKTRGQQVTLRCSSQSGHNTVSWYQQALGQGPQFIFQYYREEENGRGNFPPRFSGLQFPNYSSELNVNALELDDSALYLCASKPGGVGDKGYTFGSGTRLTVV.

In DNA form, the CDR3 reads TGTGCCAGCAGCTTGGCACAGGTCTCTGGAAACACCATATATTTT. Its translation is CASSLAQVSGNTIYF. The J gene is TRBJ1-3, the V gene TRBV7-8, with D possibly matching TRBD1 (5 bases). Trimming shortened V by 3 bases and J by 0 bases, and 9 bases separated the two germline ends. Germline V gene data show CDR1 as SGHVS and CDR2 as FQNEAQ. This CDR3 is 15 amino acids long.